Below are 9 T cell receptor beta chains sequenced from a single sample in a study of blood T cell repertoires in COVID-19. Profiled with immunoSEQ multiplex PCR; TCRdb holds only in-frame clones, not every one. The sample yields around 280,000 clones, about 90% seen once. The material sequenced was peripheral blood. The receptors stem from a woman between 45 and 60 years old who had recovered from COVID-19.

The chain combines TRBV12-5 with TRBJ2-1; TRBD2 matches at 11 bases. Germline CDR1 reads LGHNT; CDR2 reads FRNRAP. This CDR3 contains 15 residues. V trimming: 6 bases; J trimming: 5 bases; junction bases outside the gene matches: 6. The DNA of the CDR3 is TGTGCTAGTGGACCTGGGACTAGCGGAGACAATGAGCAGTTCTTC. Translating it yields CASGPGTSGDNEQFF.

This chain links TRBV5-4 with TRBJ2-2; D unresolved. There are 11 residues in the CDR3. The germline V gene has CDR1 SGHNT and CDR2 YYREEE (reference sequence). V was clipped by 4 bases and J by 8 bases, with 6 bases between them. The CDR3 region is CASSITGELFF. In DNA, the CDR3 is TGTGCCAGCAGCATTACTGGGGAGCTGTTTTTT. The complete variable domain, with remaining parts taken from reference TRBV5-4 and TRBJ2-2, reads ETGVTQSPTHLIKTRGQQVTLRCSSQSGHNTVSWYQQALGQGPQFIFQYYREEENGRGNFPPRFSGLQFPNYSSELNVNALELDDSALYLCASSITGELFFGEGSRLTVL.

This clone was seen just once. J is TRBJ2-1 and V is TRBV16, with D possibly matching TRBD1 (6 bases). Germline V CDR1 and CDR2: KGHSY, FQNENV. Trimming pared 2 bases from V and 4 bases from J, leaving 15 bases between. This CDR3 has 16 residues. The CDR3 DNA reads TGTGCCAGCAGCCAAGTGGGGACAATCGGTTACAATGAGCAGTTCTTC. This sequence encodes CASSQVGTIGYNEQFF.

V usage is TRBV7-6 and J usage is TRBJ1-4; maybe TRBD1 (6 bases). The CDR3 loop spans 17 amino acids. V dropped 7 bases and J dropped 7 bases, with 25 bases sitting between them. CDR1 is SGHVS and CDR2 is FNYEAQ in the germline V gene. CDR3 DNA: TGTGCCAGCACCCCAGGGACAACGAGACTTTTTTTTGAAAAACTGTTTTTT. It yields the protein CASTPGTTRLFFEKLFF.

The V call is TRBV15, the J call TRBJ1-4; D is undetermined. The CDR3 contains 13 residues. With 5 bases removed from V and 5 bases from J, the gap between germline ends came to 9 bases. Per the germline V gene, CDR1 is LNHNV and CDR2 is YYDKDF (reference sequence). The CDR3 loop is CATSSRGNEKLFF. CDR3 in DNA: TGTGCCACCAGCTCCCGGGGAAATGAAAAACTGTTTTTT.

J is TRBJ1-3 and V is TRBV27, with D hard to call. Trimming took 3 bases from V and 1 from J, leaving 7 bases between them. Germline lookup yields CDR1 MNHEY and CDR2 SMNVEV (reference sequence). The CDR3 consists of 14 residues. The CDR3 DNA is TGTGCCAGCAGTTTTGAGCCTTCTGGAAACACCATATATTTT. It is translated as CASSFEPSGNTIYF.

The CDR3 DNA is TGTGCCAGCAGCCAGGCCGGGGTAAGGAACACCATATATTTT. As protein: CASSQAGVRNTIYF. V gene TRBV4-2 combines with J gene TRBJ1-3; D is ambiguous. From germline, CDR1 is LGHNA and CDR2 YNFKEQ. Between the trimmed V and J ends, which lost 3 bases and 7 bases, there was a span of 13 bases. CDR3 length: 14 amino acids.

V and J are TRBV21-1 and TRBJ2-1; the table's D call, TRBD2, has no DNA check behind it. TRBV21-1 is listed as a pseudogene. The CDR3 contains 21 residues. In DNA, the CDR3 is TGTGCCAGCAGCAAAGTTACGACTAGCGGGAGGCCCTCTAGCTCCTACAATGAGCAGTTCTTC. Its translation: CASSKVTTSGRPSSSYNEQFF.

CDR3 DNA: TGTGCCAGCGACAGGGCGTCTGGAAACACCATATATTTT. Amino acids: CASDRASGNTIYF. J is TRBJ1-3 and V is TRBV6-5, with TRBD1 matching over 7 bases. V shed 8 bases and J 1 base; nucleotides not matched to a gene: 2. The germline V gene encodes CDR1 MNHEY and CDR2 SVGAGI. This CDR3 spans 13 amino acids.